The 18 T cell receptor beta chains presented below share a single source sample, sequenced in a study of T cells in Graves' hyperthyroidism and ophthalmopathy. Amplification targeted TCR beta CDR3 regions from RNA transcripts. Primed by the HTBI set, a first-round RT-PCR was run on the TCR CDR3. TCRdb used MiXCR to reprocess the multiplex PCR reads, holding one entry per CDR3 protein. The sample lists around 360,000 distinct CDR3 sequences, approximately 14% occurring once. The sample taken for sequencing was blood. Source of these receptors: a woman in her sixties with Graves' ophthalmopathy.

This clonotype was detected ten times or more. This chain connects TRBV2 to TRBJ2-1; D may be TRBD1 (6 bases). Trimming took 5 bases from V and 4 from J, leaving 15 bases between them. Per germline, CDR1 SNHLY and CDR2 FYNNEI. CDR3 length equals 15 residues. CDR3 loop: CASSYVMDRYNEQFF. CDR3 sequence (DNA): TGTGCCAGCAGTTACGTAATGGACAGATACAATGAGCAGTTCTTC. Combining the CDR3 with reference TRBV2 and TRBJ2-1 gives the whole variable domain EPEVTQTPSHQVTQMGQEVILRCVPISNHLYFYWYRQILGQKVEFLVSFYNNEISEKSEIFDDQFSVERPDGSNFTLKIRSTKLEDSAMYFCASSYVMDRYNEQFFGPGTRLTVL.

Worth noting for this clonotype: A much larger clone lies one base from this, so it may be a read error. The chain combines TRBV12-3 or TRBV12-4 with TRBJ1-1, with D tentatively TRBD1 (5 bases). There are 12 residues in the CDR3. CDR3 in amino acids: CASSPRGPEALF. CDR3 bases: TGTGCCAGCAGTCCACGGGGACCTGAAGCTTTATTT.

The chain uses TRBV12-3 or TRBV12-4 and TRBJ2-7; D gene unclear. This CDR3 has 14 residues. Trimming took off 6 bases at V and 4 bases at J, with 16 bases between the two ends. The CDR3 nucleotides read TGTGCCAGCAGCCCTAGGTCCGGACGGTACGAGCAGTACTTC. It codes for CASSPRSGRYEQYF.

This clonotype has a count of ten or more. The chain recombines TRBV6-1 with TRBJ2-2; 11 positions match TRBD1. The CDR3 spans 15 residues. Looked up from germline, CDR1 is MNHNS and CDR2 is SASEGT. Trimming at V came to 7 bases and at J to 5 bases, leaving 6 bases not matched to a gene. As DNA, the CDR3 is TGTGCCAGCACGGGACAGGGGGGATTGACCGGGGAGCTGTTTTTT. This translates into CASTGQGGLTGELFF.

V gene TRBV7-3 combines with J gene TRBJ2-5; a possible D gene is TRBD1 (6 bases). The V end was cut by 5 bases, the J end by 3 bases, with 10 bases between. The CDR3 covers 13 residues. Germline V CDR1 and CDR2: SGHTA, FQGTGA. DNA of the CDR3: TGTGCCAGCAGCGCATACAGGGAAGAGACCCAGTACTTC. Translated, it gives CASSAYREETQYF.

The V call is TRBV6-5, the J call TRBJ1-1; D may be TRBD1 (6 bases). This CDR3 contains 15 residues. Germline V CDR1 and CDR2: MNHEY, SVGAGI. Trimming took off 4 bases at V and 4 bases at J, with 16 bases between the two ends. Written as DNA, the CDR3 is TGTGCCAGCAGTTCCAAGGGGGAAAGGAGCACTGAAGCTTTCTTT. This encodes CASSSKGERSTEAFF.

This clonotype was recorded at least ten times. J is TRBJ1-3 and V is TRBV6-5; the D is unclear. This CDR3 has 15 amino acids. The germline V gene has CDR1 MNHEY and CDR2 SVGAGI. V was clipped by 0 bases and J by 0 bases, with 6 bases between them. The DNA for the CDR3 is TGTGCCAGCAGTTACTCGTACAGCTCTGGAAACACCATATATTTT. Translation gives CASSYSYSSGNTIYF.

The chain carries TRBV12-3 or TRBV12-4 and TRBJ1-1, with 9 bases that match TRBD1. The CDR3 length is 13 residues. The trim removed 5 bases at V and 6 bases at J, leaving 4 bases unmatched. This CDR3 is CASSKRQGAEAFF. The DNA of the CDR3 is TGTGCCAGCAGTAAACGACAGGGGGCTGAAGCTTTCTTT.

This clonotype was observed many times. The J gene is TRBJ2-6, the V gene TRBV28; maybe TRBD2 (7 bases). This CDR3 contains 18 residues. The V gene's germline CDR1 is MDHEN and CDR2 SYDVKM. The ends were cut back, 5 bases at V and 0 bases at J, with 17 bases in the middle. The CDR3 nucleotides read TGTGCCAGCAGTCTGGGGGGGGCCGGATCCTCTGGGGCCAACGTCCTGACTTTC. It yields the protein CASSLGGAGSSGANVLTF.

This clonotype was picked up many times. The chain has TRBV7-9 and TRBJ2-5; 7 positions agree with TRBD1. This CDR3 spans 16 amino acids. The V gene end was trimmed by 0 bases and the J gene end by 1 base; junction bases not matched to a gene: 5. Per germline, CDR1 SEHNR and CDR2 FQNEAQ (reference sequence). Here the CDR3 reads CASSLAEKGAQETQYF. The DNA of the CDR3 is TGTGCCAGCAGCTTAGCGGAGAAGGGGGCCCAAGAGACCCAGTACTTC.

This clonotype was detected many times. This chain links TRBV20-1 with TRBJ2-2; TRBD2 matches at 7 bases. This CDR3 region has 15 residues. With 3 bases clipped from V and 5 bases from J, the junction kept 9 bases outside the gene matches. Germline V CDR1 and CDR2: DFQATT, SNEGSKA (reference sequence). CDR3 sequence reads: CSASGLAGETGELFF. CDR3 coding DNA: TGCAGTGCTAGCGGACTGGCGGGAGAGACCGGGGAGCTGTTTTTT.

This clonotype was observed many times. The rearrangement joins TRBV7-9 to TRBJ1-1, with D unresolved. The germline CDR1 and CDR2 sequences are SEHNR and FQNEAQ (reference sequence). The CDR3 has 12 amino acids. Trimming cost V 5 bases and J 1 base, with 5 bases left between them. In DNA form, the CDR3 reads TGTGCCAGCAGCCGGACGAACACTGAAGCTTTCTTT. Protein sequence: CASSRTNTEAFF.

This clonotype was counted many times. This rearrangement joins TRBV3-1 to TRBJ2-4; D may be TRBD1 or TRBD2 (5 bases each). The ends were cut back, 5 bases at V and 0 bases at J, with 14 bases in the middle. Germline V gives CDR1 LGHDT, CDR2 YNNKEL (reference sequence). The CDR3 contains 16 residues. For the CDR3, the DNA is TGTGCCAGCAGCAATTTGGGGGAAATAGCCAAAAACATTCAGTACTTC. Translation gives CASSNLGEIAKNIQYF.

This clonotype was seen a few times. The V gene is TRBV6-1, the J gene TRBJ2-3, with 7 bases that match TRBD1. Trimming took 5 bases from V and 0 from J; bases not matched to a gene: 5. The CDR3 loop spans 15 amino acids. In germline, CDR1 is MNHNS, CDR2 SASEGT. The CDR3 DNA reads TGTGCCAGCAGTCTAGACAGGGTTAGCACAGATACGCAGTATTTT. Translated: CASSLDRVSTDTQYF.

The V and J genes are TRBV11-2 and TRBJ2-4; 12 positions match TRBD2. J was trimmed by 8 bases and V by 1 base; bases with no gene match: 6. CDR1 and CDR2 (germline): SGHAT, FQNNGV. The CDR3 loop spans 16 amino acids. This chain's CDR3 is CASSLGPGLAGYIQYF. CDR3 bases: TGTGCCAGCAGCTTAGGGCCGGGACTAGCGGGTTACATTCAGTACTTC. The full variable domain, rest sourced from reference TRBV11-2 and TRBJ2-4, is EAGVAQSPRYKIIEKRQSVAFWCNPISGHATLYWYQQILGQGPKLLIQFQNNGVVDDSQLPKDRFSAERLKGVDSTLKIQPAKLEDSAVYLCASSLGPGLAGYIQYFGAGTRLSVL.

This clonotype was seen ten or more times. The CDR3 coding sequence is TGTGCCAGCAGTCAGGGACACCTTAATTCCTACGAGCAGTACTTC. Its protein product is CASSQGHLNSYEQYF. The V and J genes are TRBV27 and TRBJ2-7; possibly TRBD1 for D (6 bases). V was shortened by 5 bases and J by 1 base, with 15 bases between the two germline ends. The germline V gene encodes CDR1 MNHEY and CDR2 SMNVEV (reference sequence). The CDR3 sequence is 15 residues long.

This clonotype was picked up a small number of times. The CDR3 sequence is CASSGLAGAPAGELFF. For the CDR3, the DNA is TGTGCCAGCAGCGGACTAGCGGGGGCCCCAGCCGGGGAGCTGTTTTTT. This chain joins TRBV7-3 and TRBJ2-2; 13 nucleotides match TRBD2. Trimming cost V 5 bases and J 6 bases; bases outside gene matches: 6. Germline CDR1 is SGHTA and CDR2 is FQGTGA. The CDR3 has 16 residues.

This clonotype was observed a few times. V usage is TRBV10-2 and J usage is TRBJ1-1; D is unresolved. The CDR3 is 13 residues long. Trimming removed 6 bases at V and 1 base at J, with 9 bases between. Germline V CDR1 and CDR2: WSHSY, SAAADI. CDR3: CASRSSSNTEAFF. The CDR3 DNA follows: TGCGCCAGCAGATCCAGCTCGAACACTGAAGCTTTCTTT.